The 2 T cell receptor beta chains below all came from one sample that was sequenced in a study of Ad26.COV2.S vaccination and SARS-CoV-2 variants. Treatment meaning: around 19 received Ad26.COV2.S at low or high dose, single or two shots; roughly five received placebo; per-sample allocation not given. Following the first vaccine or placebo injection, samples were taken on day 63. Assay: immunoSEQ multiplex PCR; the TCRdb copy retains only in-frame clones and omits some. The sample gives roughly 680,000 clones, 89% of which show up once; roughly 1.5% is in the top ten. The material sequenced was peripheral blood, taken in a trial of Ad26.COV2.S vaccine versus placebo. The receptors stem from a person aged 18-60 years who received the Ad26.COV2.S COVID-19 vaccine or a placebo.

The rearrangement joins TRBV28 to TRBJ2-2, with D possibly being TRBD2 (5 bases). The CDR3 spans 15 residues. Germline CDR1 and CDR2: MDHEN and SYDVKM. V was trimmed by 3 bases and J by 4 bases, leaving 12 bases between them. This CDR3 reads CASSFGSVVTGELFF. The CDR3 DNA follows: TGTGCCAGCAGTTTTGGGAGCGTGGTCACCGGGGAGCTGTTTTTT.

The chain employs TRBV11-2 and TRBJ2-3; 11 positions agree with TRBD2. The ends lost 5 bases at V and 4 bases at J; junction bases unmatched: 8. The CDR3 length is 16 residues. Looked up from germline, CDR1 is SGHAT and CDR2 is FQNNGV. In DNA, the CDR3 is TGTGCCAGCAGCCCCCTCGGGACTAGCGGAGCAGATACGCAGTATTTT. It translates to CASSPLGTSGADTQYF.